This TCR beta chain is from a study of T cells in localized non-small cell lung cancer. General study results and limits: Measurement of T cell clonality placed uninvolved adjacent lung highest, above the level in tumor. A median of around 60 of the top 100 tumor clones appeared in adjacent lung, which was paired and uninvolved. Longer overall survival was associated with a higher density of T cells in the blood.

The table lists this clone with a few counts. Its specificity is unknown. This CDR3 is built from 17 residues. V lost 3 bases to trimming and J lost 2 bases, with 19 bases between them. CDR1 is KGHSH, CDR2 LQKENI, per germline. Assay: immunoSEQ multiplex PCR; the TCRdb copy retains only in-frame clones and omits some. Of approximately 30,000 clones in the sample, approximately 86% were seen once. The genes are TRBV18 and TRBJ1-2; no reliable D call. Material: peripheral blood mononuclear cells, obtained before any cancer treatment. The TCR comes from a man between 40 and 75 years old with stage III lung adenocarcinoma. For the CDR3, the DNA is TGTGCCAGCTCACCGGGGAGTCCTATTCCGTCAAACTATGGCTACACCTTC. The encoded protein is CASSPGSPIPSNYGYTF.